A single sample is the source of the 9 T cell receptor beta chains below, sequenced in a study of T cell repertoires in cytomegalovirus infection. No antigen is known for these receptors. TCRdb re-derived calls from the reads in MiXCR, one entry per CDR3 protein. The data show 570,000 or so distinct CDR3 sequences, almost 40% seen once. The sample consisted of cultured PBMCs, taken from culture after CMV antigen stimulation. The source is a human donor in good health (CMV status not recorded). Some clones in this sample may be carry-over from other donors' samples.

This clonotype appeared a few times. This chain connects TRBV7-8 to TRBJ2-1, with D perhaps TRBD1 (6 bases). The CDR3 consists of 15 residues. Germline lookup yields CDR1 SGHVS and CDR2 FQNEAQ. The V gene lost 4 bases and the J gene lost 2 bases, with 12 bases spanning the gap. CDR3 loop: CASSSRQATYNEQFF. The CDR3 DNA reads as TGTGCCAGCAGCTCTCGACAGGCAACCTACAATGAGCAGTTCTTC.

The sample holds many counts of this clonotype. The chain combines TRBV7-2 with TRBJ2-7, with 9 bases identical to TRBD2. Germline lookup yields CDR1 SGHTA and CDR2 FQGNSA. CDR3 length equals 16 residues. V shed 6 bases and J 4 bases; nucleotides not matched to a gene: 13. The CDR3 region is CASSQGREGLRYEQYF. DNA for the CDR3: TGTGCCAGCAGTCAAGGGCGGGAGGGCCTGAGGTACGAGCAGTACTTC. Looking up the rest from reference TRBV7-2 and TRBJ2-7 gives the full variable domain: GAGVSQSPSNKVTEKGKDVELRCDPISGHTALYWYRQSLGQGLEFLIYFQGNSAPDKSGLPSDRFSAERTGGSVSTLTIQRTQQEDSAVYLCASSQGREGLRYEQYFGPGTRLTVT.

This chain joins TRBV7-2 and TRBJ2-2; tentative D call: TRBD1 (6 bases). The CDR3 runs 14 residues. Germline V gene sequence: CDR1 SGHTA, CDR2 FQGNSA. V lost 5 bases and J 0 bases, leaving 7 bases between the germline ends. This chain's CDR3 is CASSRGSNTGELFF. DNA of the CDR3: TGTGCCAGCAGCAGGGGGTCGAACACCGGGGAGCTGTTTTTT.

CDR3 sequence reads: CSARDTYGYTF. For the CDR3, the DNA is TGCAGTGCTCGGGACACGTATGGCTACACCTTC. The chain has TRBV20-1 and TRBJ1-2, with D tentatively TRBD1 (6 bases). Trimming pared 5 bases from V and 5 bases from J, leaving 9 bases between. The CDR3 extends over 11 amino acids. The germline CDR1 and CDR2 sequences are DFQATT and SNEGSKA (reference sequence).

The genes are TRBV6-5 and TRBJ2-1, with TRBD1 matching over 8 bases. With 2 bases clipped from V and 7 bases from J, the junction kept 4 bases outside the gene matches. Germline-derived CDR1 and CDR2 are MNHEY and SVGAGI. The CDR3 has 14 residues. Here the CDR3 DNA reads TGTGCCAGCAGTTACCAGGGGGCTGGAAATGAGCAGTTCTTC. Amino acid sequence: CASSYQGAGNEQFF.

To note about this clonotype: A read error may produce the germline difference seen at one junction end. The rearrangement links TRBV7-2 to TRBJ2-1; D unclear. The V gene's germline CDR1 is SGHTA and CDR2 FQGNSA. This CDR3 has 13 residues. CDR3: CASTPPPYNEQFF. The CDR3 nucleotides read TGTGCGAGCACCCCCCCACCCTACAATGAGCAGTTCTTC.

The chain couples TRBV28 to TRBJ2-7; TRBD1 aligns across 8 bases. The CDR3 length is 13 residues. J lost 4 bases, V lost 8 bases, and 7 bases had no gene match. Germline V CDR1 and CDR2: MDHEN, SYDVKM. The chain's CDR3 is CASSDRGGYEQYF. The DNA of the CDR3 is TGTGCCAGCTCCGACAGGGGTGGATACGAGCAGTACTTC.

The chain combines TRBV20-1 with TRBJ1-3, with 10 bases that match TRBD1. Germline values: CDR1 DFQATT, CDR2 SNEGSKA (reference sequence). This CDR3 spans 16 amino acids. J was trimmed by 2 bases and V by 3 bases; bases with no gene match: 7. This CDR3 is CSARGQGRLAGNTIYF. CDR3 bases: TGCAGTGCTAGGGGACAGGGGAGGCTTGCTGGAAACACCATATATTTT.

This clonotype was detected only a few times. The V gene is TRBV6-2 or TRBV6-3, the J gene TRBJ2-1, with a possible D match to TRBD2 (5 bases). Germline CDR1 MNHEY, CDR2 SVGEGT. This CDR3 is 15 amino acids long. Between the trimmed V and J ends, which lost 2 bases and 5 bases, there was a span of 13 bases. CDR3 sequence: CASSYPTQRHNEQFF. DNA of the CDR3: TGTGCCAGCAGTTACCCCACTCAGCGGCACAATGAGCAGTTCTTC.